The 3 T cell receptor beta chains listed next were all sequenced from one sample in a study of brain T cells in children with intractable seizures. Libraries were prepared by immunoSEQ multiplex PCR; TCRdb keeps only in-frame clonotypes and omits some of them. Found here are about 80,000 clones, 90% to 95% of them singletons; the top ten hold around 22%. Sequencing used peripheral blood, obtained at surgery. The receptors shown here come from a girl aged 2 to 9 with Rasmussen encephalitis and intractable seizures.

The J gene is TRBJ1-4, the V gene TRBV19; D is uncertain. The CDR3 totals 13 residues. Trimming shortened V by 5 bases and J by 4 bases, and 8 bases separated the two germline ends. Germline V gene data show CDR1 as LNHDA and CDR2 as SQIVND (reference sequence). CDR3 protein: CASSSGFNEKLFF. CDR3 DNA sequence: TGTGCCAGTAGTTCGGGATTTAATGAAAAACTGTTTTTT.

The chain couples TRBV4-1 to TRBJ1-1; D call uncertain. V lost 2 bases to trimming and J lost 13 bases, with 14 bases between them. CDR3 size: 12 residues. The V gene's germline CDR1 is MGHRA and CDR2 YSYEKL. The CDR3: CASSQHMLEFFF. CDR3 coding DNA: TGCGCCAGCAGCCAACATATGCTGGAATTTTTCTTT.

The chain uses TRBV24-1 and TRBJ2-3; 9 bases map to TRBD2. J was trimmed by 4 bases and V by 4 bases; bases with no gene match: 11. Germline CDR1 KGHDR, CDR2 SFDVKD. This CDR3 region has 17 residues. CDR3: CATSDFSGSRPADTQYF. CDR3 nucleotide sequence: TGTGCCACCAGTGACTTTAGCGGGAGTCGTCCAGCAGATACGCAGTATTTT.